This TCR beta chain was recovered during a study of blood T cell repertoires in COVID-19. On the study more broadly: T cells, B-cell-depleted T cells, or PBMCs provided the cDNA or gDNA that served as material.

TCRdb keeps only in-frame clones here, not all; method: immunoSEQ multiplex PCR. The data contain under 75,000 clones, 70% to 90% of them singletons. This clone appeared once. The clonotype was recovered from a man under 40 with acute or convalescent COVID-19. The sample consisted of peripheral blood.

The DNA for the CDR3 is TGTGCCAGTAGCTCCCCGGGATCTGGAAACACCATATATTTT. It codes for CASSSPGSGNTIYF. The chain employs TRBV19 and TRBJ1-3; no clear D. CDR3 length equals 14 residues. Germline loops: CDR1 LNHDA, CDR2 SQIVND (reference sequence). Trimming cost V 6 bases and J 1 base, with 10 bases left between them.